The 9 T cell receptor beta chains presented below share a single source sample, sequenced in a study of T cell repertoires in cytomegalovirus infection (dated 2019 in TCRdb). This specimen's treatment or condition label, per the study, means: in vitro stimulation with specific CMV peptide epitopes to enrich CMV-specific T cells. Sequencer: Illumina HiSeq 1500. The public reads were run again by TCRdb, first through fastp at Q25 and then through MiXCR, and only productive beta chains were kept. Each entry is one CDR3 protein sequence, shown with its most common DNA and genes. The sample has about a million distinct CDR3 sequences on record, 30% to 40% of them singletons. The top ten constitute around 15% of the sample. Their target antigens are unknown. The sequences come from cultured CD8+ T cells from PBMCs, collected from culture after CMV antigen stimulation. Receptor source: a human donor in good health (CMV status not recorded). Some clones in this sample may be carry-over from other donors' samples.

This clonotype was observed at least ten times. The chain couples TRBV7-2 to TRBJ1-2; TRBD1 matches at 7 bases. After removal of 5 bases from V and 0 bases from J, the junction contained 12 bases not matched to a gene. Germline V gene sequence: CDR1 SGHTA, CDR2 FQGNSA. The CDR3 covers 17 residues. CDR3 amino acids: CASSVGAGGGANYGYTF. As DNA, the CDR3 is TGTGCCAGCAGCGTAGGGGCAGGGGGGGGAGCTAACTATGGCTACACCTTC.

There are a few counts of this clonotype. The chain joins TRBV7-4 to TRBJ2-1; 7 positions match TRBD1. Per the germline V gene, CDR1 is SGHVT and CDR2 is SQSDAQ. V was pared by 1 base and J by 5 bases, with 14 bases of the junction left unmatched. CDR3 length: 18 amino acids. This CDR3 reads CASSLDSPDREDHNEQFF. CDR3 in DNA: TGTGCCAGCAGCTTAGATAGCCCCGACAGGGAAGACCACAATGAGCAGTTCTTC.

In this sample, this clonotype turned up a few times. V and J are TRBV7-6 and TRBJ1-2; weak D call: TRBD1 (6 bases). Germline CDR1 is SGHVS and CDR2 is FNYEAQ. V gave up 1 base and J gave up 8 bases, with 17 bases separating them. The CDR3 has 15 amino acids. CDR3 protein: CASSLVWGGAAGYTF. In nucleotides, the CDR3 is TGTGCCAGCAGCTTAGTGTGGGGGGGCGCGGCCGGCTACACCTTC.

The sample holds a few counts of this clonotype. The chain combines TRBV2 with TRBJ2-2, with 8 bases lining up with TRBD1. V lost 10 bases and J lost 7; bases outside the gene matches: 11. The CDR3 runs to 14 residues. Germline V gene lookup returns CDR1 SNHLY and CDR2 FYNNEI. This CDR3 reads CATLRTGKNGELFF. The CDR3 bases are TGTGCCACGCTTCGGACAGGGAAGAACGGGGAGCTGTTTTTT.

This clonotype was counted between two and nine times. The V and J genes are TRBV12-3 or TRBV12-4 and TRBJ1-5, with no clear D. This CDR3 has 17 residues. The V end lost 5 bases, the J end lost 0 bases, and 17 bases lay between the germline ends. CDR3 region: CASSPSQLHYSNQPQHF. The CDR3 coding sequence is TGTGCCAGCAGTCCTTCACAGTTGCACTATAGCAATCAGCCCCAGCATTTT.

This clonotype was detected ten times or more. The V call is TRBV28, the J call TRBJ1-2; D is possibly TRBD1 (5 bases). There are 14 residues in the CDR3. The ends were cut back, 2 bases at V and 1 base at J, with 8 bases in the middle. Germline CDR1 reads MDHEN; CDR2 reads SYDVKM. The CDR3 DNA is TGTGCCAGCAGTTTAGGGGGGGTTAACTATGGCTACACCTTC. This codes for CASSLGGVNYGYTF.

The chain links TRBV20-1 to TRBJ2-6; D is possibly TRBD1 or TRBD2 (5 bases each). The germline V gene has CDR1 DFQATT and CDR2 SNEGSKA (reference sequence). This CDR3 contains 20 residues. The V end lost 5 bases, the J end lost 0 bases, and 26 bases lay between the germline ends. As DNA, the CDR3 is TGCAGTGCTTCTGTCGCCGGGACCCATCATGAATCCTCTGGGGCCAACGTCCTGACTTTC. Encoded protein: CSASVAGTHHESSGANVLTF.

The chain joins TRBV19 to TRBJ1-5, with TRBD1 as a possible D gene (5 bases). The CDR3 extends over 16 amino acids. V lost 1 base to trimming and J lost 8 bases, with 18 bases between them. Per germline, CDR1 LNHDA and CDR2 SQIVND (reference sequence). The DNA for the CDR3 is TGTGCCAGTAGTATAGCCGGAAGGGGCGGATTTGAGCCCCAGCATTTT. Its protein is CASSIAGRGGFEPQHF.

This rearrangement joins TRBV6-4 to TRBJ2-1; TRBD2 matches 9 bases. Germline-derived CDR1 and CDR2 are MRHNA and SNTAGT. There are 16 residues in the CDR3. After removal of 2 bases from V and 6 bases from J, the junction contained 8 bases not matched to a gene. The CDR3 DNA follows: TGTGCCAGCAGTGACAGAGGGACTAGCCCCCTCAATGAGCAGTTCTTC. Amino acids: CASSDRGTSPLNEQFF.